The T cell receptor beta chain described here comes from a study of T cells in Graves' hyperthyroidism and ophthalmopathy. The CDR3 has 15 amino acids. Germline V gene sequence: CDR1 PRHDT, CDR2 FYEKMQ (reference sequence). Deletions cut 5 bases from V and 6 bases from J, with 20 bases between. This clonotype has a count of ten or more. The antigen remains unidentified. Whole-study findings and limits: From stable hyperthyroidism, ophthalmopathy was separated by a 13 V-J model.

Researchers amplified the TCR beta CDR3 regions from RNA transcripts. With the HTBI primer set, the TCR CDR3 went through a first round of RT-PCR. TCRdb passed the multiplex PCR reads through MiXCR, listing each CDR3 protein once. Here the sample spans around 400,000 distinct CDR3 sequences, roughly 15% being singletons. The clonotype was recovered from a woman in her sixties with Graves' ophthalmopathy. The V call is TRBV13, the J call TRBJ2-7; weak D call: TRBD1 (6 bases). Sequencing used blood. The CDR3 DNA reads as TGTGCCAGCAGCAATAGACAGGCAGCTGGGGGCGAGCAGTACTTC. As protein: CASSNRQAAGGEQYF.